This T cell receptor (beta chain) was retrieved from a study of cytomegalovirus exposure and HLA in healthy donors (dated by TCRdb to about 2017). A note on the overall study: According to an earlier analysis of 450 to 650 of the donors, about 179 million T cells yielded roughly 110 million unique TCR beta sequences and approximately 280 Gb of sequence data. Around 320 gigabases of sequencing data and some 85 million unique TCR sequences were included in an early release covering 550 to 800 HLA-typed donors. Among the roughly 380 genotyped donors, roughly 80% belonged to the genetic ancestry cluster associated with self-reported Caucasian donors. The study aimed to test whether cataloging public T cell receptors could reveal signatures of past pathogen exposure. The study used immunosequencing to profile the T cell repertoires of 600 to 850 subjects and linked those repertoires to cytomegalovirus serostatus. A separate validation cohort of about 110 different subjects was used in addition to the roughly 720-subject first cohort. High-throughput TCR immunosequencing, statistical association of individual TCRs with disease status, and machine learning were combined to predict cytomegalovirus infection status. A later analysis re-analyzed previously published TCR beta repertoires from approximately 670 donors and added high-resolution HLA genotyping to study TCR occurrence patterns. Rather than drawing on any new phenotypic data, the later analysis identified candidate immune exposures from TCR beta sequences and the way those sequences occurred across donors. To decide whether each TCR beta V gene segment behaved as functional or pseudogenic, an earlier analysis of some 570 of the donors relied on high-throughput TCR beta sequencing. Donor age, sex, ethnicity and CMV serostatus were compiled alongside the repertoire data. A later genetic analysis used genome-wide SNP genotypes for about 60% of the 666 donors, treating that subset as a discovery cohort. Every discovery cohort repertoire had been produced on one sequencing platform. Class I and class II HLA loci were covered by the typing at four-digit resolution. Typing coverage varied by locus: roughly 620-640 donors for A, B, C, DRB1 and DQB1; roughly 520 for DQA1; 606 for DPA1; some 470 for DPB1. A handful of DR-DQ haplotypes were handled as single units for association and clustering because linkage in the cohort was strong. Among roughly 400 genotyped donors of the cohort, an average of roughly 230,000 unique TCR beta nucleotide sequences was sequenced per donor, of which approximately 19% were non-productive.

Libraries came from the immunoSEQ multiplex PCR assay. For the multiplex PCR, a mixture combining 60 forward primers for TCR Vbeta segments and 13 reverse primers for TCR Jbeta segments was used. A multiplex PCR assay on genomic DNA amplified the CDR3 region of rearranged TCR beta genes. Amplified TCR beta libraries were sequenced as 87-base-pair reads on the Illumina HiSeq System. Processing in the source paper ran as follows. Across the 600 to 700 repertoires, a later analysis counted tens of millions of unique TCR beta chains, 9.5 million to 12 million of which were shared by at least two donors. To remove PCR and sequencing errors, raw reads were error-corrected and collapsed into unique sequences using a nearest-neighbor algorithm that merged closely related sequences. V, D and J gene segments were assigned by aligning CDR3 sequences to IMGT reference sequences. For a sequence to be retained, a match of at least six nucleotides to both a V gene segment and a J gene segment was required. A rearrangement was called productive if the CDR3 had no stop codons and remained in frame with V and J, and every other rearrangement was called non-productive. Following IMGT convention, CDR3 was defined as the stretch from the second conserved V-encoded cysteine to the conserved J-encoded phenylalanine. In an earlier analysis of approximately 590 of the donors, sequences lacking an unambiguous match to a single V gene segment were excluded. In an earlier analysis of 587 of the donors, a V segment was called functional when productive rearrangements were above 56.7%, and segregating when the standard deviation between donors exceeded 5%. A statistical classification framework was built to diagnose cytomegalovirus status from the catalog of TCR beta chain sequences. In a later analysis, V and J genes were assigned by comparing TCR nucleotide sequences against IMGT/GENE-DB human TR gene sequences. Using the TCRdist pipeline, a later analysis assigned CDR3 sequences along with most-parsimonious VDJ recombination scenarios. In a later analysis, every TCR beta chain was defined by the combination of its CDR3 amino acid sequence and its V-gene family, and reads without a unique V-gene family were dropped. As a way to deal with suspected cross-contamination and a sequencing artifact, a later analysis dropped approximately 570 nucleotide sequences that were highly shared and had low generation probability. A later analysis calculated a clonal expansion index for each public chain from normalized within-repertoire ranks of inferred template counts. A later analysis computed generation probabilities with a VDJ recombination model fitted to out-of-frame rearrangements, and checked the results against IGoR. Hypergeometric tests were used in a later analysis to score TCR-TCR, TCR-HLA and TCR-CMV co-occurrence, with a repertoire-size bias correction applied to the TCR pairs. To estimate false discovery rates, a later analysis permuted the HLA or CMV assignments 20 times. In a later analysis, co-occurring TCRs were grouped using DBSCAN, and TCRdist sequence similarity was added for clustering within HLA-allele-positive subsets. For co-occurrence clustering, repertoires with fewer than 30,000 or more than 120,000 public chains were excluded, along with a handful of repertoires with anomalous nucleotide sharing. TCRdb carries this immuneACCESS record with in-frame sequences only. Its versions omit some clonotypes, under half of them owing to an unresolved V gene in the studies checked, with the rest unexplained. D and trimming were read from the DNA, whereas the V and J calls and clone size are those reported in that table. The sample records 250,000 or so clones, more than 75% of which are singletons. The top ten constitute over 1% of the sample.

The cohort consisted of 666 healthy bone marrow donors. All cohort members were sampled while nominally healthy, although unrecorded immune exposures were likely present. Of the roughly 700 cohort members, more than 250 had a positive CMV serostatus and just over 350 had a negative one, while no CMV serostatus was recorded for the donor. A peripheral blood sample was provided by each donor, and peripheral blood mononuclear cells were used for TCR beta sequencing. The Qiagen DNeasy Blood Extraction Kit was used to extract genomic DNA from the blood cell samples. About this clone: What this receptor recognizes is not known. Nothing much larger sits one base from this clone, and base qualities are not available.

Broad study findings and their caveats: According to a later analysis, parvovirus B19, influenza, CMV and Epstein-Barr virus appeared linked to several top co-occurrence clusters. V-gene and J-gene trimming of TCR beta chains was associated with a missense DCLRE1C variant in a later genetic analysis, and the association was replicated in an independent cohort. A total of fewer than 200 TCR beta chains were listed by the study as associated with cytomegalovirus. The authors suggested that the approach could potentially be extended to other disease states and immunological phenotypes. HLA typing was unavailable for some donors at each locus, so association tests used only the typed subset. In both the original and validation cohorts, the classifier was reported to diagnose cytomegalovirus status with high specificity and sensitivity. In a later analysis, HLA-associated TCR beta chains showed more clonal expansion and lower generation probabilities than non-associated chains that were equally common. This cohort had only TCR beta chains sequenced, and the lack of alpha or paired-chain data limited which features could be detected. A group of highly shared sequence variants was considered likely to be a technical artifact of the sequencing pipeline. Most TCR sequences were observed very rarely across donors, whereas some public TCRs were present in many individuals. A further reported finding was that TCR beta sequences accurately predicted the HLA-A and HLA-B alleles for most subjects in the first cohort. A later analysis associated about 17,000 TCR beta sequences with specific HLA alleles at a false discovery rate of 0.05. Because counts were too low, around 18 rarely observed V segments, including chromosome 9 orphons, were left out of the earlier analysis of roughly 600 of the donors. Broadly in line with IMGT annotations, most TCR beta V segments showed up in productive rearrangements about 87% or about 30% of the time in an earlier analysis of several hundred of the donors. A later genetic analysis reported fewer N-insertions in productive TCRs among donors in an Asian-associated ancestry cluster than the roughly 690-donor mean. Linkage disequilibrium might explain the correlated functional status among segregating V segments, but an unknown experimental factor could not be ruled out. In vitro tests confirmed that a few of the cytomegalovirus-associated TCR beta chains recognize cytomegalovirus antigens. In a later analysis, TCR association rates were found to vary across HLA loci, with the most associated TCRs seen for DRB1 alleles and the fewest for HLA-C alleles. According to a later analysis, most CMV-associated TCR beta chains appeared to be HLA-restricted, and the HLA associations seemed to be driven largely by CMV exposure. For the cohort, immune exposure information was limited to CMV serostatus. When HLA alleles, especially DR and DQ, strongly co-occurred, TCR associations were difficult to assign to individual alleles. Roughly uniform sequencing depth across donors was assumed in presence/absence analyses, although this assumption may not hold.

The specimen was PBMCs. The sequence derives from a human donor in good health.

The nucleotide sequence reads as follows: TGTGCCAGCAGAGGAGGGCGCGGTAGCTACACCTTC. The encoded protein is CASRGGRGSYTF. This chain is built from TRBV6-5 and TRBJ1-2; too little of a D gene remains to name it. CDR1 and CDR2, per the germline V gene, are MNHEY and SVGAGI. V drops 6 bases and J drops 9 bases, leaving 14 bases in between. Taken from cysteine to phenylalanine, the CDR3 has 12 residues. Of the read, only the CDR3 DNA is kept; its 36 bases are in frame from base 1.